The rows below give T cell receptor beta chains drawn from one sample of a study of T cell responses to AZD1222 COVID-19 vaccine. TCRdb keeps only in-frame clones here, not all; method: immunoSEQ multiplex PCR. The table records 95,000 to 150,000 clones, more than 70% of them present only once. This material consisted of peripheral blood, taken on day 0 of AZD1222 vaccination. Every receptor here comes from an adult in good health. CDR3s leave out the opening cysteine and the closing phenylalanine or tryptophan.

v_call	cdr3_length	j_call	cdr3_aa
TRBV11-2	14	TRBJ2-3	ASSLARGGPTDTQY
TRBV24-1	12	TRBJ2-3	ATSDSGTTDTQY
TRBV5-5	13	TRBJ1-4	ASSLAAGFYEKLF
TRBV18	14	TRBJ1-6	ASSPSGTGVRSPLH
TRBV7-9	11	TRBJ1-2	ASTVLQQGQAY
TRBV10-2	11	TRBJ2-5	ASSENMVGTQY
TRBV19	13	TRBJ1-3	ASRSHRDSGNTIY
TRBV4-2	14	TRBJ2-3	ASSQASGGAVDTQY
TRBV12-3/TRBV12-4	11	TRBJ2-1	ASNGDRYNEQF
TRBV5-5	13	TRBJ1-3	ASSPTGNSGNTIY
TRBV18	12	TRBJ1-1	ASSPGLMNTEAF
TRBV9	10	TRBJ2-7	ASSVGQSEQY
TRBV19	12	TRBJ2-2	ASSIGPNTGELF
TRBV4-3	11	TRBJ1-6	ASSPGNMFPLH
TRBV19	10	TRBJ1-2	ASNTGDYGYT
TRBV6-4	17	TRBJ1-2	ASRSPTTQLGRTGSGYT
TRBV6-2/TRBV6-3	13	TRBJ1-1	ASSYSMTLNTEAF
TRBV4-1	13	TRBJ2-1	ASSQVTGAGDEQF
TRBV28	14	TRBJ1-3	ASSLGFLSSGNTIY
TRBV6-5	13	TRBJ1-1	ASSYHRTGGTEAF
TRBV7-2	12	TRBJ2-5	ASSLKAVSETQY
TRBV11-2	13	TRBJ1-2	ASSLAGSLVGGYT
TRBV10-3	14	TRBJ2-3	AISESRTSSTDTQY
TRBV4-1	11	TRBJ2-7	ASSQDHSYEQY
TRBV10-3	14	TRBJ2-1	AISESMAGDYNEQF
TRBV27	10	TRBJ2-5	ASSFAGRAQY
TRBV5-5	12	TRBJ2-7	ASSFRDTSYEQY
TRBV4-1	14	TRBJ2-3	ASSQEGRASTDTQY
TRBV5-5	16	TRBJ1-5	ASSLRYLGGVSNQPQH
TRBV12-5	15	TRBJ1-2	ASGPLSSDRGYYGYT
TRBV6-2/TRBV6-3	13	TRBJ2-5	ASSYSDSVTETQY
TRBV3-1/TRBV3-2	10	TRBJ1-1	ASSPEGRRAF
TRBV12-1	13	TRBJ2-7	ASSDRSGGAHEQY
TRBV7-3	11	TRBJ2-3	ASSLQDRDTQY
TRBV6-2/TRBV6-3	12	TRBJ2-3	ASSYSDFTDTQY
TRBV6-5	14	TRBJ1-5	ASSYRGTGINQPQH
TRBV6-1	14	TRBJ1-1	ASSDPGAPGSTEAF
TRBV10-2	13	TRBJ1-5	ASCPGGRSNQPQH
TRBV7-2	10	TRBJ2-4	ASSARDGAQH
TRBV6-2/TRBV6-3	12	TRBJ1-1	ASSPGTKNTEAF
TRBV5-1	15	TRBJ2-2	ASSLARLAGNTGELF
TRBV28	11	TRBJ1-1	ASSFTKNTEAF
TRBV3-1/TRBV3-2	9	TRBJ2-7	ASSQSDEQY
TRBV20-1	11	TRBJ1-2	SASNPFNYGYT
TRBV15	13	TRBJ2-5	ATSRDRQAQETQY
TRBV6-5	13	TRBJ1-4	ASSYTRGLGEKLF
TRBV28	12	TRBJ1-6	ASSRTGDNSPLH
TRBV19	12	TRBJ1-6	ASSEGIRNSPLH
TRBV3-1/TRBV3-2	14	TRBJ2-1	ASSQDLSASVNEQF
TRBV25-1	12	TRBJ1-4	ASSTRVGSEKLF
TRBV5-1	12	TRBJ1-5	ASSLEGLNQPQH
TRBV7-9	14	TRBJ2-4	ASSLGAGLAKNIQY
TRBV7-9	10	TRBJ1-2	ASSLAGYGYT
TRBV6-5	11	TRBJ1-2	ASRDRGPDGYT
TRBV3-1/TRBV3-2	15	TRBJ2-3	ASSRRLAGARTDTQY